A selection of T cell receptor beta chains follows, all from one sample in a study of T cells in Graves' hyperthyroidism and ophthalmopathy. TCRdb reprocessed the multiplex PCR reads with MiXCR, giving one entry per CDR3 protein. This table holds 300,000 to 400,000 distinct CDR3 sequences, roughly 15% found once. The source material was blood. The receptors here all came from a woman in her twenties or thirties with Graves' ophthalmopathy. CDR3s include the opening cysteine and the closing phenylalanine or tryptophan. D genes are given only for firm matches. Size values are once, few and many counts, or a class for expanded clones, and some rows have none.

j_call | clone_size | d_call | v_call | cdr3_aa | cdr3_nt
TRBJ2-7 | few | NA | TRBV5-6 | CASSLGDTYSYEQYF | TGTGCCAGCAGCTTAGGAGACACGTACTCCTACGAGCAGTACTTC
TRBJ2-3 | NA | TRBD2 | TRBV20-1 | CSAAIGLAGGPPDTQYF | TGCAGTGCTGCGATTGGACTAGCGGGGGGGCCTCCAGATACGCAGTATTTT
TRBJ1-1 | many | NA | TRBV12-5 | CASGGGWTEAFF | TGTGCTAGTGGGGGGGGATGGACTGAAGCTTTCTTT
TRBJ1-1 | many | NA | TRBV5-1 | CASSWGRNTEAFF | TGCGCCAGCAGCTGGGGACGGAACACTGAAGCTTTCTTT
TRBJ2-3 | many | NA | TRBV27 | CASKYGLSATDTQYF | TGTGCCAGCAAATACGGACTGTCGGCCACAGATACGCAGTATTTT
TRBJ2-7 | NA | TRBD1 | TRBV25-1 | CASTRTGVYEQYF | TGTGCCAGCACGCGGACAGGGGTCTACGAGCAGTACTTC
TRBJ2-5 | NA | NA | TRBV6-2/TRBV6-3 | CASSYLTSQETQYF | TGTGCCAGCAGTTACCTAACAAGCCAAGAGACCCAGTACTTC
TRBJ2-5 | NA | TRBD1 | TRBV9 | CASSPRDRGLETQYF | TGTGCCAGCAGCCCCCGGGACAGGGGGCTCGAGACCCAGTACTTC
TRBJ2-1 | NA | TRBD2 | TRBV2 | CASSRRLAGGLNEQFF | TGTGCCAGCAGTCGAAGACTAGCGGGGGGGTTGAATGAGCAGTTCTTC
TRBJ2-1 | many | TRBD1 | TRBV2 | CASGTGRNEQFF | TGTGCCAGCGGGACAGGGAGAAATGAGCAGTTCTTC
TRBJ2-7 | many | NA | TRBV2 | CASKIKGHPRDEQYF | TGTGCCAGCAAAATTAAGGGACACCCGAGGGACGAGCAGTACTTC
TRBJ2-7 | few | NA | TRBV28 | CASRTTGREQYF | TGTGCCAGCAGGACTACAGGGCGCGAGCAGTACTTC
TRBJ2-3 | few | NA | TRBV4-2 | CASSHGNGVSAQDTQYF | TGTGCCAGCAGCCATGGTAATGGAGTATCAGCCCAAGATACGCAGTATTTT
TRBJ1-1 | few | NA | TRBV10-1 | CASIQGKENTEAFF | TGCGCCAGCATACAGGGTAAAGAGAACACTGAAGCTTTCTTT
TRBJ1-1 | many | NA | TRBV28 | CASSPPVLGAFF | TGTGCCAGCAGTCCCCCCGTTTTGGGGGCTTTCTTT
TRBJ2-3 | few | TRBD1 | TRBV29-1 | CSVAPGTGPTDTQYF | TGCAGCGTCGCCCCCGGGACAGGGCCAACAGATACGCAGTATTTT
TRBJ2-7 | NA | NA | TRBV14 | CASSQELGEQYF | TGTGCCAGCAGCCAAGAGCTGGGAGAGCAGTACTTC
TRBJ1-5 | many | TRBD1 | TRBV20-1 | CSARVLGQGIGQPQHF | TGCAGTGCTAGAGTTCTCGGACAGGGGATTGGTCAGCCCCAGCATTTT
TRBJ2-3 | many | TRBD2 | TRBV5-1 | CASSRETSGATDTQYF | TGCGCCAGCAGCCGAGAGACTAGCGGGGCCACAGATACGCAGTATTTT
TRBJ1-1 | many | NA | TRBV11-2 | CASSPSGTTEAFF | TGTGCCAGCAGCCCATCGGGGACCACTGAAGCTTTCTTT
TRBJ2-2 | NA | TRBD2 | TRBV9 | CASSGGLGNTGELFF | TGTGCCAGCAGCGGGGGACTAGGTAACACCGGGGAGCTGTTTTTT
TRBJ2-5 | many | TRBD1 | TRBV11-3 | CASSLPGQPKETQYF | TGTGCCAGCAGCTTACCGGGACAGCCGAAAGAGACCCAGTACTTC
TRBJ2-6 | many | NA | TRBV18 | CASSPLRGGAGANVLTF | TGTGCCAGCTCACCACTAAGAGGGGGAGCCGGGGCCAACGTCCTGACTTTC
TRBJ1-5 | NA | NA | TRBV4-1 | CASSQEVALGNQPQHF | TGCGCCAGCAGCCAAGAGGTGGCCCTGGGAAATCAGCCCCAGCATTTT
TRBJ2-1 | many | NA | TRBV7-2 | CASSSPRLPGLANEQFF | TGTGCCAGCAGCTCACCACGACTACCGGGACTTGCAAATGAGCAGTTCTTC
TRBJ1-5 | many | NA | TRBV24-1 | CATSSAVMNQPQHF | TGTGCCACCAGTTCCGCCGTGATGAATCAGCCCCAGCATTTT
TRBJ2-2 | many | TRBD2 | TRBV5-1 | CASSPTGLAGVTGELFF | TGCGCCAGCAGCCCAACTGGACTAGCGGGGGTCACCGGGGAGCTGTTTTTT